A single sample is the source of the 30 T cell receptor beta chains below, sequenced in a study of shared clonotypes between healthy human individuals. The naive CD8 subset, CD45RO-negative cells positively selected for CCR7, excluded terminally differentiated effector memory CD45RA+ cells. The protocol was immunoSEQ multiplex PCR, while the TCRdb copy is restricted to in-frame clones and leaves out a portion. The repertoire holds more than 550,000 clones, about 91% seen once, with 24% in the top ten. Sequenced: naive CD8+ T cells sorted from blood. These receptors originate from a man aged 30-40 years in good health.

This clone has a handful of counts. DNA for the CDR3: TGTGCCAGCAGCTTAGGGCAGACCACAGATACGCAGTATTTT. Its protein product is CASSLGQTTDTQYF. V gene TRBV7-8 combines with J gene TRBJ2-3; no clear D. The CDR3 is 14 amino acids. The V gene's germline CDR1 is SGHVS and CDR2 FQNEAQ. The V end was cut by 1 base, the J end by 2 bases, with 7 bases between.

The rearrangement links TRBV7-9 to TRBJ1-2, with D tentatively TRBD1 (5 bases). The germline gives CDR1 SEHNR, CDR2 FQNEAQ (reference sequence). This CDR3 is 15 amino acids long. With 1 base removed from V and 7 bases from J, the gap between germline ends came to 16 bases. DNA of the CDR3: TGTGCCAGCAGCTTAGGGGACGGGGCCGGGCGTGGCTACACCTTC. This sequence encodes CASSLGDGAGRGYTF. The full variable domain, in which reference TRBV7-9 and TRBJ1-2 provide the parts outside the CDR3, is DTGVSQNPRHKITKRGQNVTFRCDPISEHNRLYWYRQTLGQGPEFLTYFQNEAQLEKSRLLSDRFSAERPKGSFSTLEIQRTEQGDSAMYLCASSLGDGAGRGYTFGSGTRLTVV.

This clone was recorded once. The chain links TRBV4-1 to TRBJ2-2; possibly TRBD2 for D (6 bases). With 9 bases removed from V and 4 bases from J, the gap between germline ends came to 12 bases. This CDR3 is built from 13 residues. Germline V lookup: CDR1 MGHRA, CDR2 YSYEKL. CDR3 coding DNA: TGCGCCAGTCGGAGGGCCAGCACCGGGGAGCTGTTTTTT. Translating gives CASRRASTGELFF.

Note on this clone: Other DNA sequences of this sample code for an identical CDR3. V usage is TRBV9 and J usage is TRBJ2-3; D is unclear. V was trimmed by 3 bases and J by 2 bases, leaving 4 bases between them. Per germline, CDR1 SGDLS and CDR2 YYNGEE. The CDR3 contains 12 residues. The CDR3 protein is CASSASTDTQYF. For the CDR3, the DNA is TGTGCCAGCAGCGCCTCCACAGATACGCAGTATTTT.

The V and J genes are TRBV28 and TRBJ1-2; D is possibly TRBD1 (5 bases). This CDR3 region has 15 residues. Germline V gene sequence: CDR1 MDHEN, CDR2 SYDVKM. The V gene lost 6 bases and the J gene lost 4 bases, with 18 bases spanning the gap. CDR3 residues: CASSQQARKGYGYTF. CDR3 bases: TGTGCCAGCAGCCAACAGGCGAGGAAAGGCTATGGCTACACCTTC.

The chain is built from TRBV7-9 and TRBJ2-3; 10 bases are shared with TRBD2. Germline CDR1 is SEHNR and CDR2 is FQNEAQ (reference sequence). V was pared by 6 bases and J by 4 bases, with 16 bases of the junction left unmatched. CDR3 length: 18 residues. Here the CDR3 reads CASSQASGRAREADTQYF. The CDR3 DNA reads TGTGCCAGCAGTCAAGCGAGCGGGAGGGCCCGGGAGGCAGATACGCAGTATTTT.

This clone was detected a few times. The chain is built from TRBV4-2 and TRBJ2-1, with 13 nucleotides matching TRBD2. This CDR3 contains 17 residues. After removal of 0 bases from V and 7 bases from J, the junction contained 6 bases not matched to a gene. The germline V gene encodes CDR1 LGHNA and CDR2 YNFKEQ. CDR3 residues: CASSQEALAGGRNEQFF. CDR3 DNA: TGTGCCAGCAGCCAAGAAGCACTAGCGGGAGGGAGGAATGAGCAGTTCTTC.

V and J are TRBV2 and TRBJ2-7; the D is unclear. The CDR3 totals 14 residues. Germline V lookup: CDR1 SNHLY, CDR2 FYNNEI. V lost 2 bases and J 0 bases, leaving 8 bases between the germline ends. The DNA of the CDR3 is TGTGCCAGCAGTGAAACATCGAGCTCCTACGAGCAGTACTTC. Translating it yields CASSETSSSYEQYF.

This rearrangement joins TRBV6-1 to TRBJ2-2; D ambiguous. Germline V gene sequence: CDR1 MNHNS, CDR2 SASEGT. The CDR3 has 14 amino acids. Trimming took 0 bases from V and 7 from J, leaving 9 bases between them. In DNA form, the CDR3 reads TGTGCCAGCAGTGAAGCTCCCCTGATCGGGGAGCTGTTTTTT. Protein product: CASSEAPLIGELFF.

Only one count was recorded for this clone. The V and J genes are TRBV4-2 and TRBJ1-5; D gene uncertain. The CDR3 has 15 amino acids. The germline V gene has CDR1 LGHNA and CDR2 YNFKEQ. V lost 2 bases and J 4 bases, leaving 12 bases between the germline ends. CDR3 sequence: CASSQKTEQNQPQHF. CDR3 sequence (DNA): TGTGCCAGCAGCCAAAAAACAGAACAAAATCAGCCCCAGCATTTT.

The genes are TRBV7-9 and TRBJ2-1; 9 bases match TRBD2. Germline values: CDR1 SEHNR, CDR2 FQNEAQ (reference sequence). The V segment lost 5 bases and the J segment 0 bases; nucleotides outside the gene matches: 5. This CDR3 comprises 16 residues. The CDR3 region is CASSPSGISSYNEQFF. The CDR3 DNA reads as TGTGCCAGCAGCCCTAGCGGGATTTCCTCCTACAATGAGCAGTTCTTC.

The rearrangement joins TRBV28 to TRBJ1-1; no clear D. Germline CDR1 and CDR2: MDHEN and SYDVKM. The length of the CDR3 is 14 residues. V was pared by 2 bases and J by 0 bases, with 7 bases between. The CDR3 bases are TGTGCCAGCAGTTTACACGGATTGAACACTGAAGCTTTCTTT. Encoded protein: CASSLHGLNTEAFF. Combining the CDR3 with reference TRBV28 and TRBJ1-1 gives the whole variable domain DVKVTQSSRYLVKRTGEKVFLECVQDMDHENMFWYRQDPGLGLRLIYFSYDVKMKEKGDIPEGYSVSREKKERFSLILESASTNQTSMYLCASSLHGLNTEAFFGQGTRLTVV.

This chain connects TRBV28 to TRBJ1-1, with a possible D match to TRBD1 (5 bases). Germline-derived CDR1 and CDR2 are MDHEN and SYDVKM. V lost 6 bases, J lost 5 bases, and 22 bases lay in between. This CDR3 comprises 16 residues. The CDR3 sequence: CASSITSGEGPTEAFF. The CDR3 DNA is TGTGCCAGCAGCATAACGAGCGGGGAGGGGCCAACTGAAGCTTTCTTT. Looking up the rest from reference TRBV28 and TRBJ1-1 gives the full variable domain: DVKVTQSSRYLVKRTGEKVFLECVQDMDHENMFWYRQDPGLGLRLIYFSYDVKMKEKGDIPEGYSVSREKKERFSLILESASTNQTSMYLCASSITSGEGPTEAFFGQGTRLTVV.

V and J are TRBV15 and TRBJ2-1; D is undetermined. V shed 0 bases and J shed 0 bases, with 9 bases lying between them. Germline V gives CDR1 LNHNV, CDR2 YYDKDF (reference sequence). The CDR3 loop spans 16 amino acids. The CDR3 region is CATSRDPVSSYNEQFF. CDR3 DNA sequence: TGTGCCACCAGCAGAGACCCTGTTAGCTCCTACAATGAGCAGTTCTTC.

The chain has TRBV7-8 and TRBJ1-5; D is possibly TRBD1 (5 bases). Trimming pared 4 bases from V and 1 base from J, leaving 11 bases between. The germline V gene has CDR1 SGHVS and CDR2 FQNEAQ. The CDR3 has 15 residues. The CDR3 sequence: CASSSRDGSNQPQHF. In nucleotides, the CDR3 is TGTGCCAGCAGCTCCCGGGACGGAAGCAATCAGCCCCAGCATTTT. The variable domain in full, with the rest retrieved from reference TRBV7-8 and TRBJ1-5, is GAGVSQSPRYKVAKRGQDVALRCDPISGHVSLFWYQQALGQGPEFLTYFQNEAQLDKSGLPSDRFFAERPEGSVSTLKIQRTQQEDSAVYLCASSSRDGSNQPQHFGDGTRLSIL.

The CDR3 here is CASSLMGGSYNEQFF. CDR3 DNA sequence: TGTGCCAGCAGTTTAATGGGAGGCTCCTACAATGAGCAGTTCTTC. The chain is built from TRBV6-5 and TRBJ2-1; possible D gene TRBD2, 6 bases. Trimming took 4 bases from V and 0 from J, leaving 10 bases between them. The CDR3 spans 15 residues. Germline V gene lookup returns CDR1 MNHEY and CDR2 SVGAGI.

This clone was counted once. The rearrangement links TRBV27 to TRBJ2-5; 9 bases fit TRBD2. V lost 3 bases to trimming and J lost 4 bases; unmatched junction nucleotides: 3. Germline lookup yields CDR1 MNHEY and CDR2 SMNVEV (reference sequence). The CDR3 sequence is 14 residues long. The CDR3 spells CASSFLAGTETQYF. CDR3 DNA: TGTGCCAGCAGTTTTCTAGCGGGAACAGAGACCCAGTACTTC.

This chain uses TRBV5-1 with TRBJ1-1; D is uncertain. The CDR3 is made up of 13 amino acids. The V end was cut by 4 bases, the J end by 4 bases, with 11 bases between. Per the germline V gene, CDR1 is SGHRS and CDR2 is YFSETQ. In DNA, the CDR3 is TGCGCCAGCAGCATCTCTCTGGGCACTGAAGCTTTCTTT. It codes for CASSISLGTEAFF. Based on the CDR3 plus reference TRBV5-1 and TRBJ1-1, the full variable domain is KAGVTQTPRYLIKTRGQQVTLSCSPISGHRSVSWYQQTPGQGLQFLFEYFSETQRNKGNFPGRFSGRQFSNSRSEMNVSTLELGDSALYLCASSISLGTEAFFGQGTRLTVV.

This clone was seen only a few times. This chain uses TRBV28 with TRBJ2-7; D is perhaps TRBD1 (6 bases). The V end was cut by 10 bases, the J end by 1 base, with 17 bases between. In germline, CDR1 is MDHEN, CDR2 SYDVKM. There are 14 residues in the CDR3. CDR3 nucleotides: TGTGCCATCCGGCAGGGGATTCGGTCCTACGAGCAGTACTTC. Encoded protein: CAIRQGIRSYEQYF.

In nucleotides, the CDR3 is TGTGCCAGCAGCTTGGAGGACAACTACGAGCAGTACTTC. This encodes CASSLEDNYEQYF. The chain uses TRBV5-4 and TRBJ2-7, with D tentatively TRBD1 (5 bases). The CDR3 covers 13 residues. Germline assignment: CDR1 SGHNT and CDR2 YYREEE (reference sequence). Trimming stripped 0 bases from V and 3 bases from J, with 7 bases between.

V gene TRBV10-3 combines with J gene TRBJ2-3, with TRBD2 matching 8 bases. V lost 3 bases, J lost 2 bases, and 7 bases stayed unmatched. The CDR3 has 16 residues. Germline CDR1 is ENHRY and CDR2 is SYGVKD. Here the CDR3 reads CAISDPSGPNTDTQYF. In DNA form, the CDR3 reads TGTGCCATCAGTGACCCTAGCGGGCCGAACACAGATACGCAGTATTTT.

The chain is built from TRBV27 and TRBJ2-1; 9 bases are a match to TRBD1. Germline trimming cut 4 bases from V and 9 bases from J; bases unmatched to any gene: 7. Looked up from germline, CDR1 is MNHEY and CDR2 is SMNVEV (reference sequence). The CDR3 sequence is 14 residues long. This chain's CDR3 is CASSWGQGEFEQFF. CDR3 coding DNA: TGTGCCAGCAGTTGGGGACAGGGAGAATTTGAGCAGTTCTTC.

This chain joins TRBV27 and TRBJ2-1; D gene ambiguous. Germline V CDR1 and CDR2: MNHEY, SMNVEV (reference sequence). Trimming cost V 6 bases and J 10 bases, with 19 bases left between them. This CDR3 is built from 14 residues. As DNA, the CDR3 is TGTGCCAGCAGCCGCGCTCCCGCTAGTGGGGAGCAGTTCTTC. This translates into CASSRAPASGEQFF.

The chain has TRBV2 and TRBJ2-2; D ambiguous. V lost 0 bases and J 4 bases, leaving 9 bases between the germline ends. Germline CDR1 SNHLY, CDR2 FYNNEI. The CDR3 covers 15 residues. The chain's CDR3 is CASSEAWRGTGELFF. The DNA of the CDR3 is TGTGCCAGCAGTGAAGCGTGGCGTGGCACCGGGGAGCTGTTTTTT.

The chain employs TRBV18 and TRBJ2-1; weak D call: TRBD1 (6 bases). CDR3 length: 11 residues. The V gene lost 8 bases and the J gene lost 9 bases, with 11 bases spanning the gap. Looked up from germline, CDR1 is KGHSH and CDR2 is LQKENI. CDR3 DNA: TGTGCCAGCCCAGGGGTAGGTGAGCAGTTCTTC. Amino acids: CASPGVGEQFF.

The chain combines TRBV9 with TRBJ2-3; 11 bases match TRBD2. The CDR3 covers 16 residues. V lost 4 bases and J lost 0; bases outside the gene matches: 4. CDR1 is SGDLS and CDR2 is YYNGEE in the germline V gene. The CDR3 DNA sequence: TGTGCCAGCAGCAAGGGACTAGCGGTTAGCACAGATACGCAGTATTTT. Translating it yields CASSKGLAVSTDTQYF.

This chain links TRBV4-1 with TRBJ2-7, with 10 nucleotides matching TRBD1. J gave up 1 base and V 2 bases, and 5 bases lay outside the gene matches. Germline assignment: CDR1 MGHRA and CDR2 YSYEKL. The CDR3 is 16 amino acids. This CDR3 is CASSQPGQGRSYEQYF. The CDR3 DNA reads TGCGCCAGCAGCCAACCGGGACAGGGGAGGTCCTACGAGCAGTACTTC.

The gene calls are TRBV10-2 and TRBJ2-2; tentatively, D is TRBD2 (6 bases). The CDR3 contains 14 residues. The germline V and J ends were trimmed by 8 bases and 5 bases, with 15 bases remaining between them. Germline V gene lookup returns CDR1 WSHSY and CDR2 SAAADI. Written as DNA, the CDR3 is TGCGCCAGCTCCCGGTGGGAGGAAACCGGGGAGCTGTTTTTT. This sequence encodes CASSRWEETGELFF.

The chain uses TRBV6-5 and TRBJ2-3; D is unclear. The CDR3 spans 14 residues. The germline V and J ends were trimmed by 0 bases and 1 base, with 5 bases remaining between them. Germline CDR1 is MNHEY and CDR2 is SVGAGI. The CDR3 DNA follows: TGTGCCAGCAGTTACTCTCAGGGCACAGATACGCAGTATTTT. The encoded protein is CASSYSQGTDTQYF.

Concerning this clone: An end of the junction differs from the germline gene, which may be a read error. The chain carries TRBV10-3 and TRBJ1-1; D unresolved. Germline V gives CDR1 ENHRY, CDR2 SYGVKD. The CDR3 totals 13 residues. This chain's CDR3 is CAARAVSNTEVFF. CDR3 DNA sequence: TGTGCCGCCCGGGCGGTTTCTAACACTGAAGTTTTCTTT.